This T cell receptor beta chain was captured in a study of T-cell reconstitution after alpha-beta-depleted transplantation in children. Study findings and constraints: It was reported that alpha-beta T cells came from several hundred expanded graft clones (about two months after transplant). T cells produced anew were the main source of T-cell counts and diversity one year after transplant.

This clonotype was counted at least ten times. The antigen is unknown. Trimming shortened V by 4 bases and J by 3 bases, and 4 bases separated the two germline ends. The CDR3 spans 11 residues. From germline, CDR1 is LGHDT and CDR2 YNNKEL (reference sequence). Preparation of the TCRbeta library used unique molecular identifiers. TCRdb re-called the PCR reads with MiXCR, one entry per CDR3 protein. The profile shows roughly 400,000 distinct CDR3 sequences, roughly 44% of them singletons. This chain connects TRBV3-1 to TRBJ2-7, with no clear D. The source material was PBMCs, sampled before TCRalphabeta/CD19-depleted stem cell transplant. The receptor was isolated from a girl aged 2 to 10 with aplastic anemia, due to receive a stem cell transplant. The CDR3 region is CASSLFYEQYF. The CDR3 DNA is TGTGCCAGCAGCCTGTTCTACGAGCAGTACTTC.